The entry below describes one TCR beta chain. This clonotype was observed at least ten times. Its antigen is not yet known. No much larger clone exists at a distance of one base, and base qualities are not known. Donors were 35 to 40 systemically healthy Caucasian individuals from Russia aged roughly 6 to 90 years. Each donor gave ten milliliters of peripheral blood, collected into EDTA-treated Vacutainer tubes. Ficoll-Paque density-gradient centrifugation was used to isolate PBMCs, with at least 6.5 million per sample. Trizol reagent was used to extract total RNA from the PBMCs, yielding at least 5.5 micrograms per sample. For every donor, flow cytometry on a PBMC aliquot measured the percentage of naive CD45RAhigh/CD27high T cells. This entry comes from a study of blood T cells in healthy people across ages (dated by TCRdb to between 2014 and 2017). For the wider study: In model experiments, template switching captured roughly one uniquely barcoded TCR beta cDNA molecule for every two T cells. Age-related changes in TCR beta repertoire diversity were measured in the study by deep sequencing normalized with unique cDNA molecular identifiers. The donors were split into four age groups: young (average 16 years), middle-aged (roughly 39), aged (approximately 60) and long-lived (under 90). To avoid experimental bias, donors of different ages were distributed randomly across sequencing lanes. For two donors (one aged 18 to 30 and one aged 80 or older), the study analyzed two additional independent replicas of 1 million unique cDNA reads from the same blood draw.

Preparation of the library involved 5' RACE. Sequencing was carried out with an Illumina HiSeq 2500. A second PCR of 7 to 11 cycles was performed with a sample-barcoded 5' primer and a J-beta primer mix. Each TCR beta cDNA molecule received a unique molecular identifier from a template-switch 5' adaptor carrying 12 random nucleotides. Each sample yielded at least 2.5 million CDR3-containing paired-end reads. The Mint cDNA synthesis kit, primed by a TRBC-specific oligonucleotide, was used to synthesize first-strand cDNA from all RNA. Following uracil-DNA glycosylase treatment, all cDNA underwent a first 18-cycle PCR with the universal primers M1SS and BC2_uni_R. In the original analysis: For normalization, 1 million high-quality reads, each with a distinct molecular identifier, were randomly selected from each sample. Instead of being binned into consensus sequences, reads with shared molecular identifiers were discarded. MiTCR, run with a Q25 quality threshold and the strictest error-elimination algorithm, handled CDR3 identification, clonotype clustering and error correction. A nonparametric unseen species model using Euler transformation provided a lower-bound estimate of total TCR beta diversity. TCRdb reworked the public reads: Q25 trimming with fastp, MiXCR clone assembly, productive beta chains retained. Every distinct CDR3 protein forms one entry, paired with its most common genes and DNA. It is TCRdb's table, rather than the study itself, that gives the V and J calls and clone size. This sample is represented by just under 900,000 distinct CDR3 sequences; about 30% of them were singletons. The top ten hold 15% to 20% of the sample.

Taken from the germline V gene (reference sequence), the CDR1 and CDR2 loops are LNHNV and YYDKDF. V and J are trimmed by 5 bases and 2 bases, and the gene matches miss 5 bases of the junction. Inclusive of the bounding cysteine and phenylalanine, the CDR3 is 14 residues long. Kept here is only the CDR3 DNA, which spans 42 bases and is read in frame from base 1. Results and caveats for the whole study, not just this receptor: As age increased, observed TCR beta diversity per million T cells dropped in a roughly linear way, and a significant reduction was already evident by age 40. The CMV infection status of donors was not known, potentially confounding age-related changes in expanded clonotypes. Observed TCR beta diversity correlated strongly with the percentage of naive T cells measured by flow cytometry. Estimates of total diversity from one million sequenced T cells were regarded as lower bounds and underestimates. Conclusive comparison of naive and antigen-experienced compartments was prevented by the profiling of bulk unsorted PBMCs. Compared with the aged group, more naive CD4+ T cells, fewer expanded clones and increased TCR diversity were shown by the long-lived group, suggesting age selection.

The sequencing input was blood. This sequence was found in a woman older than 75 in good health. This receptor chain uses TRBV15 and TRBJ2-7; TRBD2 aligns with 8 central bases. The CDR3 reads as follows: CATSAGGSTYEQYF. In nucleotides, the sequence is TGTGCCACCAGCGCGGGAGGTAGTACCTACGAGCAGTACTTC.